This TCR beta chain derives from a study of cytomegalovirus exposure and HLA in healthy donors (dated by TCRdb to about 2017). Study-level background: An earlier analysis of 587 of the donors reported 276 Gb of sequence data and around 110 million unique TCR beta sequences from some 180 million T cells. An early release covering approximately 600 HLA-typed donors comprised approximately 290 gigabases of sequencing data and around 85 million unique TCR sequences. Among the roughly 410 genotyped donors, under 90% belonged to the genetic ancestry cluster associated with self-reported Caucasian donors. The study was designed to test whether signatures of past pathogen exposure could be identified by cataloging public T cell receptors. The T cell repertoires of 666 subjects were profiled by immunosequencing and related to cytomegalovirus serostatus. In addition to the first cohort of about 650 subjects, a separate validation cohort of 100 to 150 different subjects was used. The study combined high-throughput TCR immunosequencing, statistical association of individual TCRs with disease status, and machine learning to predict cytomegalovirus infection status. A later analysis re-analyzed previously published TCR beta repertoires from 666 donors and added high-resolution HLA genotyping to study TCR occurrence patterns. Rather than drawing on any new phenotypic data, the later analysis identified candidate immune exposures from TCR beta sequences and the way those sequences occurred across donors. An earlier analysis of 587 of the donors used high-throughput TCR beta sequencing to judge whether each TCR beta V gene segment behaved as functional or pseudogenic. Donor age, sex, ethnicity and CMV serostatus were collected together with the repertoire data. A later genetic analysis used genome-wide SNP genotypes for about three fifths of the 666 donors, treating that subset as a discovery cohort. All discovery cohort repertoires had been generated on a single sequencing platform. Class I and class II HLA loci were covered by the typing at four-digit resolution. Typing coverage differed by locus: A, B, C, DRB1 and DQB1 were typed in about 629-640 donors, DQA1 in 522, DPA1 in nearly 610, and DPB1 in 472. Several DR-DQ haplotypes were treated as single units for association and clustering because of strong linkage in the cohort. Across some 400 genotyped donors of the cohort, an average of roughly 200,000 unique TCR beta nucleotide sequences per donor were sequenced, and 15% to 20% of those sequences were non-productive.

The cohort was made up of 666 healthy bone marrow donors. At the time of sampling, all cohort members were nominally healthy, though unrecorded immune exposures were likely present. The donor was CMV seropositive and was included in the group of some 290 seropositive cohort members. A peripheral blood sample was collected from each donor, and TCR beta sequencing was performed on peripheral blood mononuclear cells. Genomic DNA extraction from the blood cell samples was performed with the Qiagen DNeasy Blood Extraction Kit. Study-wide conclusions, independent of this receptor: The authors suggested that the approach could potentially be extended to other disease states and immunological phenotypes. In an earlier analysis of around 500 of the donors, most TCR beta V segments appeared in productive rearrangements about 87% or about 30% of the time, broadly matching IMGT annotations. Because HLA typing was unavailable for some donors at each locus, only the typed subset was used in association tests. Most TCR sequences were observed very rarely across donors, whereas some public TCRs were present in many individuals. In this cohort, only TCR beta chains were sequenced, and detectable features were limited by the absence of alpha or paired-chain data. In vitro tests confirmed that a few of the cytomegalovirus-associated TCR beta chains recognize cytomegalovirus antigens. In both the original and validation cohorts, the classifier was reported to diagnose cytomegalovirus status with high specificity and sensitivity. Roughly 15 rarely observed V segments, including chromosome 9 orphons, were excluded from the earlier analysis of approximately 500 of the donors because counts were too low. According to a later genetic analysis, donors in an Asian-associated ancestry cluster had fewer N-insertions in productive TCRs than the approximately 650-donor mean. A later genetic analysis associated a missense DCLRE1C variant with V-gene and J-gene trimming of TCR beta chains, and an independent cohort replicated the association. Linkage disequilibrium might explain the correlated functional status among segregating V segments, but an unknown experimental factor could not be excluded. A cluster of highly shared sequence variants was judged likely to represent a technical artifact of the sequencing pipeline. Roughly uniform sequencing depth across donors was assumed in presence/absence analyses, although this assumption may not hold. Several of the top co-occurrence clusters appeared to be linked to parvovirus B19, influenza, CMV and Epstein-Barr virus, according to a later analysis. A later analysis found that most CMV-associated TCR beta chains appeared HLA-restricted, with HLA associations seemingly driven largely by CMV exposure. In a later analysis, HLA-associated TCR beta chains showed more clonal expansion and lower generation probabilities than non-associated chains that were equally common. When HLA alleles, especially DR and DQ, strongly co-occurred, TCR associations were difficult to assign to individual alleles. In a later analysis, about 17,000 TCR beta sequences were associated with specific HLA alleles at a false discovery rate of 0.05. The only immune exposure information available for the cohort was CMV serostatus. In a later analysis, the rate of TCR association differed among HLA loci, with DRB1 alleles having the most associated TCRs and HLA-C alleles having the fewest. A further reported finding was that TCR beta sequences accurately predicted the HLA-A and HLA-B alleles for most subjects in the first cohort. The study gave a list of 150 to 200 TCR beta chains associated with cytomegalovirus.

To note about this clone: Its antigen is unknown. No base-level quality is on record; no much larger clone is a single base apart.

Receptor libraries were prepared by the immunoSEQ multiplex PCR assay. For the multiplex PCR, a mixture combining 60 forward primers for TCR Vbeta segments and 13 reverse primers for TCR Jbeta segments was used. The CDR3 region of rearranged TCR beta genes was amplified from genomic DNA with a multiplex PCR assay. Amplified TCR beta libraries were sequenced as 87-base-pair reads on the Illumina HiSeq System. Under the source paper's analysis protocol: In a later analysis, tens of millions of unique TCR beta chains were counted across the approximately 620 repertoires, and roughly 11 million of these chains were shared by at least two donors. Raw reads were error-corrected and collapsed into unique sequences by a nearest-neighbor algorithm in which closely related sequences were merged to remove PCR and sequencing errors. Alignment of CDR3 sequences to IMGT reference sequences was used to assign V, D and J gene segments. For a sequence to be retained, a match of at least six nucleotides was required to both a V gene segment and a J gene segment. Rearrangements were classified as productive when the CDR3 lacked stop codons and remained in frame with V and J, and all other rearrangements were classified as non-productive. Following IMGT convention, CDR3 was defined as the stretch from the second conserved V-encoded cysteine to the conserved J-encoded phenylalanine. Sequences without an unambiguous match to a single V gene segment were excluded from the earlier analysis of several hundred of the donors. In an earlier analysis of some 590 of the donors, V segments were called functional above 56.7% productive rearrangements and were called segregating when the between-donor standard deviation exceeded 5%. A statistical classification framework was built to diagnose cytomegalovirus status from the catalog of TCR beta chain sequences. In a later analysis, TCR nucleotide sequences were compared against IMGT/GENE-DB human TR gene sequences so that V and J genes could be assigned. The TCRdist pipeline was used in a later analysis to assign CDR3 sequences and most-parsimonious VDJ recombination scenarios. In a later analysis, each TCR beta chain was defined by its CDR3 amino acid sequence together with its V-gene family, and reads lacking a unique V-gene family were excluded. As a way to deal with suspected cross-contamination and a sequencing artifact, a later analysis dropped under 600 nucleotide sequences that were highly shared and had low generation probability. In a later analysis, a clonal expansion index was calculated for each public chain from normalized within-repertoire ranks of inferred template counts. A later analysis computed generation probabilities with a VDJ recombination model fitted to out-of-frame rearrangements, and checked the results against IGoR. In a later analysis, hypergeometric tests were used to score TCR-TCR, TCR-HLA and TCR-CMV co-occurrence, with a repertoire-size bias correction applied to TCR pairs. To estimate false discovery rates, a later analysis permuted the HLA or CMV assignments 20 times. In a later analysis, co-occurring TCRs were grouped with DBSCAN, and TCRdist sequence similarity was added when clustering was performed within HLA-allele-positive subsets. Repertoires with fewer than 30,000 or more than 120,000 public chains, plus five repertoires with anomalous nucleotide sharing, were excluded from co-occurrence clustering. What TCRdb holds here is the immuneACCESS table cut down to in-frame rearrangements. Part of the clones is not present; checked against another copy, under half of the missing clones reflect an unresolved V gene, and the others are unexplained. V and J calls and clone size are given by that table; D and trimming were obtained from the DNA. The sample table lists tens of thousands of clones, around 78% of them with a count of one. The top ten clones comprise nearly 2.5% of the sample.

The origin of this receptor is a male donor in good health and CMV-seropositive. The sequencing sample was made of PBMCs.

The nucleotides are TGTGCCAGTAGTACGCCGGGAGGGGCGGGTGGCGGGGAGCTGTTTTTT. Translated, it gives CASSTPGGAGGGELFF. The V and J segments used are TRBV19 and TRBJ2-2; TRBD2 fits 8 bases in the junction. The CDR3 measures 16 amino acids from cysteine to phenylalanine. Of the read, only the CDR3 DNA is kept; its 48 bases are in frame from base 1. CDR1 and CDR2, per the germline V gene (reference sequence), are LNHDA and SQIVND. For this chain, trimming is 4 bases at the V end and 7 bases at the J end, and the number of junction bases without a gene match is 11.